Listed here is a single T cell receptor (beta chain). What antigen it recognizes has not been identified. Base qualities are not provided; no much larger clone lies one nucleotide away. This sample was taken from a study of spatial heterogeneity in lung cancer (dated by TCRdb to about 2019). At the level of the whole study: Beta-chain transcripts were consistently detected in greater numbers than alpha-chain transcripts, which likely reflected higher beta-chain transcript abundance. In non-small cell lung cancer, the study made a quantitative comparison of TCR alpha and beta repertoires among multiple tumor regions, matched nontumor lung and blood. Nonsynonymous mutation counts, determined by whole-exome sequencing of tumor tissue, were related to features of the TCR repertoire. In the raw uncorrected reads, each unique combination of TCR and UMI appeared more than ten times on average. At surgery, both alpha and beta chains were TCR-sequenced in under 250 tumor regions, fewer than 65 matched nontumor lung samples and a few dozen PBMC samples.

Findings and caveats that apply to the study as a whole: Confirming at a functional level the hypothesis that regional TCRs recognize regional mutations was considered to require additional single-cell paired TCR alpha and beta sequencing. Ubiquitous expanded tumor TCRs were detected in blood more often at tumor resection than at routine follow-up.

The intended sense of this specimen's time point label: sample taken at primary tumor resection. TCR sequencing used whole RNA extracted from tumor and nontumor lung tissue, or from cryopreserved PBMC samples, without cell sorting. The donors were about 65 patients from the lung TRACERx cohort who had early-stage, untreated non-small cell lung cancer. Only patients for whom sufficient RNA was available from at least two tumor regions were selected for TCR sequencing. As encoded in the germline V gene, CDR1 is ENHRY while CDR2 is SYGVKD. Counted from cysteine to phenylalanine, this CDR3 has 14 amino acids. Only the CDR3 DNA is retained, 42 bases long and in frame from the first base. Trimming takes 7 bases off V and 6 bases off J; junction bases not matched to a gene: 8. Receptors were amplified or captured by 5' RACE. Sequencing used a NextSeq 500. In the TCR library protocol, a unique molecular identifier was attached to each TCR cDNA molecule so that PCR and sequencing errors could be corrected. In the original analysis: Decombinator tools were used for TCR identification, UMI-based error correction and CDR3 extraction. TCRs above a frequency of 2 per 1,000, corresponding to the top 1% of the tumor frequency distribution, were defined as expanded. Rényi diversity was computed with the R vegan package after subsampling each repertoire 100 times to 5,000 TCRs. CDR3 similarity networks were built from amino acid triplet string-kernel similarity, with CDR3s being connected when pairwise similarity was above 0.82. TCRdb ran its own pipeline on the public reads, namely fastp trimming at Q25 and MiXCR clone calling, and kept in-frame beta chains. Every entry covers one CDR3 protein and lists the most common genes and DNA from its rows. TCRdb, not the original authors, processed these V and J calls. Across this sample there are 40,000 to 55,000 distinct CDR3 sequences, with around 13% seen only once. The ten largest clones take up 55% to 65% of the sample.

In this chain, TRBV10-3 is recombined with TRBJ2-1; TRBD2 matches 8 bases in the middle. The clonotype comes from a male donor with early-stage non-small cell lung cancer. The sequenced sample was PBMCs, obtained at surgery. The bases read TGTGCCATCAACCAGCGGGGGCCGTTCAATGAGCAGTTCTTC. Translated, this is CAINQRGPFNEQFF.